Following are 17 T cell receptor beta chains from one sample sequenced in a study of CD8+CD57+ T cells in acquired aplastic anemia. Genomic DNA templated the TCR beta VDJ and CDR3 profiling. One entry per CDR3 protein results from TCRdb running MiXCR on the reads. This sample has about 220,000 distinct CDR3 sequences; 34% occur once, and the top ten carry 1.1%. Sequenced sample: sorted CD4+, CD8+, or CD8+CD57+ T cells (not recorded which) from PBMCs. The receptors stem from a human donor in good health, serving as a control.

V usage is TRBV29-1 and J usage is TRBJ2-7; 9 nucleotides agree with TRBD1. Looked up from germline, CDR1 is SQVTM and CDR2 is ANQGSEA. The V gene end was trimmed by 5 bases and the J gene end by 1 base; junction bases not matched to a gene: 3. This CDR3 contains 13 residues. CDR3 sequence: CSVHGTGSYEQYF. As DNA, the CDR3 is TGCAGCGTTCACGGGACAGGGTCCTACGAGCAGTACTTC.

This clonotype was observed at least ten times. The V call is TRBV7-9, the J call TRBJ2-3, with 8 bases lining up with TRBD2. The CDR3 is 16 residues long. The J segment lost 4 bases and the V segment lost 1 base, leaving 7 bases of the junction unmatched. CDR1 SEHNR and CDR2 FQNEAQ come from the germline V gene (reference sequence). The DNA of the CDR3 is TGTGCCAGCAGCTTAGATGGAGCGGGGGCTTCAGATACGCAGTATTTT. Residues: CASSLDGAGASDTQYF.

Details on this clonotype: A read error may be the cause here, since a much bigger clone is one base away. CDR3 nucleotides: TGCAGTGCCAACGGACAGGGAAAATCCGAGCAGTACTTC. Protein product: CSANGQGKSEQYF. The V gene is TRBV20-1, the J gene TRBJ2-7; 8 bases are shared with TRBD1. V was clipped by 6 bases and J by 6 bases; unmatched bases: 10. The CDR3 has 13 residues. The V gene's germline CDR1 is DFQATT and CDR2 SNEGSKA (reference sequence).

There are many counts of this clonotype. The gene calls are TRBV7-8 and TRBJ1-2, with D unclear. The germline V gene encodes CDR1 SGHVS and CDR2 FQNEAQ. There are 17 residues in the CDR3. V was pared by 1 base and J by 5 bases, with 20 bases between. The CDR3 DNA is TGTGCCAGCAGCTTAGTAGGCGGGCCGGACCCCTCATATGGCTACACCTTC. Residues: CASSLVGGPDPSYGYTF.

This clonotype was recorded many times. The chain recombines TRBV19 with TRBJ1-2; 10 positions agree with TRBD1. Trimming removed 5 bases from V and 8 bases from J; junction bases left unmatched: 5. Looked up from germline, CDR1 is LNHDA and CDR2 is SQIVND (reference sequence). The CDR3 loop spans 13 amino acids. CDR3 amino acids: CASSLTGGQGYTF. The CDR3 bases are TGTGCCAGTAGTTTGACAGGGGGCCAAGGCTACACCTTC.

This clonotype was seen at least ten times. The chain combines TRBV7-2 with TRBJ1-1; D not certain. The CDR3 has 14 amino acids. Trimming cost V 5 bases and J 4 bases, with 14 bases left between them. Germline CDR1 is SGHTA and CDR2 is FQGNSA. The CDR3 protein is CASSQRSYGTEAFF. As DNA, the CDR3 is TGTGCCAGCAGCCAAAGATCCTATGGCACTGAAGCTTTCTTT. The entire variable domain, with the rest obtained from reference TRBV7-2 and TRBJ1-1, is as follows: GAGVSQSPSNKVTEKGKDVELRCDPISGHTALYWYRQSLGQGLEFLIYFQGNSAPDKSGLPSDRFSAERTGGSVSTLTIQRTQQEDSAVYLCASSQRSYGTEAFFGQGTRLTVV.

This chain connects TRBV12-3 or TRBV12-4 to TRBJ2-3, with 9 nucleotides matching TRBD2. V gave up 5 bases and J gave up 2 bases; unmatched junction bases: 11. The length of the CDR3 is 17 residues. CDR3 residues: CASSHTRLAGLTDTQYF. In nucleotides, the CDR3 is TGTGCCAGCAGTCACACCCGGCTAGCGGGACTCACAGATACGCAGTATTTT.

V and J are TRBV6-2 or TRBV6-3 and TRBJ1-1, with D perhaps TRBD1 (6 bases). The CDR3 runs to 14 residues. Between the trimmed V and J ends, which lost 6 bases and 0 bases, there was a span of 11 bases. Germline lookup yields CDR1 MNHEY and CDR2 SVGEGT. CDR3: CASSQGHLNTEAFF. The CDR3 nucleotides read TGTGCCAGCAGCCAGGGACATCTGAACACTGAAGCTTTCTTT.

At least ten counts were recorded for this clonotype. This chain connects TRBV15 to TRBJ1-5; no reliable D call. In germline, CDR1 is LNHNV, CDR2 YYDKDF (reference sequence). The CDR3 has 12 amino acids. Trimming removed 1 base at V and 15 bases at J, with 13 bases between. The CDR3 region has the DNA TGTGCCACCAGCAGAGTAGGAGGTCGATCGCATTTT. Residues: CATSRVGGRSHF.

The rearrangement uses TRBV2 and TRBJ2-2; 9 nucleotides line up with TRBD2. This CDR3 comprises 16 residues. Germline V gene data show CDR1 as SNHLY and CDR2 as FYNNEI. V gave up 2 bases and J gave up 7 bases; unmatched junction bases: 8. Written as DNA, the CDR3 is TGTGCCAGCAGTGAAATGGCTAGCGGGGTAGGCGGGGAGCTGTTTTTT. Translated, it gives CASSEMASGVGGELFF.

CDR3 amino acids: CASKKQGISGNTIYF. Here the CDR3 DNA reads TGTGCCAGCAAGAAACAGGGTATCTCTGGAAACACCATATATTTT. V gene TRBV7-2 combines with J gene TRBJ1-3, with D possibly matching TRBD1 (6 bases). The CDR3 runs 15 residues. V gave up 7 bases and J gave up 0 bases, with 13 bases separating them. CDR1 and CDR2 (germline): SGHTA, FQGNSA.

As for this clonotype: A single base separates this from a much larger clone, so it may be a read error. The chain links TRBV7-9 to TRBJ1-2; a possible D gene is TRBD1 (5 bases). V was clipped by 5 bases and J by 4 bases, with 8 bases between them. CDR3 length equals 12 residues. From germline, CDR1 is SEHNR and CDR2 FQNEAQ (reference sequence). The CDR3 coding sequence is TGTGCCAGCAGCCATGGGACCTATGGCTACACCTTC. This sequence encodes CASSHGTYGYTF.

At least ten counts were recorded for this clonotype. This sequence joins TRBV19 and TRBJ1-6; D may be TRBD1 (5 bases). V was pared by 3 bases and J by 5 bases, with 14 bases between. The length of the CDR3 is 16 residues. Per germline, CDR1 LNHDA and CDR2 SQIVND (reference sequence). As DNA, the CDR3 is TGTGCCAGTAGTATTAGAAGGGGTTTAGATAATTCACCCCTCCACTTT. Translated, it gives CASSIRRGLDNSPLHF.

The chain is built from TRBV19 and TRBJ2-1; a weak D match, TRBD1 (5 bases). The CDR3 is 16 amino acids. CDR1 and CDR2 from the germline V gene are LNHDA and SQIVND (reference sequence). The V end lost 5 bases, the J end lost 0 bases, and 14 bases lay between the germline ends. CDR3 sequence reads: CASSEQVLSSYNEQFF. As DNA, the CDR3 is TGTGCCAGTAGTGAACAGGTCTTGAGCTCCTACAATGAGCAGTTCTTC. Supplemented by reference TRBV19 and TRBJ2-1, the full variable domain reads DGGITQSPKYLFRKEGQNVTLSCEQNLNHDAMYWYRQDPGQGLRLIYYSQIVNDFQKGDIAEGYSVSREKKESFPLTVTSAQKNPTAFYLCASSEQVLSSYNEQFFGPGTRLTVL.

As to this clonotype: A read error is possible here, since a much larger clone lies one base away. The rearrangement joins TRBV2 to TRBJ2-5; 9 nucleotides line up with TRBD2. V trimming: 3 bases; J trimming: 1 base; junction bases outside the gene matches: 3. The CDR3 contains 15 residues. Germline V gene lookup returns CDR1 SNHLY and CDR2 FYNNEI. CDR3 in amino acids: CASSDGGGGQETQYF. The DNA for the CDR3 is TGTGCCAGCAGTGATGGCGGGGGGGGCCAAGAGACCCAGTACTTC.

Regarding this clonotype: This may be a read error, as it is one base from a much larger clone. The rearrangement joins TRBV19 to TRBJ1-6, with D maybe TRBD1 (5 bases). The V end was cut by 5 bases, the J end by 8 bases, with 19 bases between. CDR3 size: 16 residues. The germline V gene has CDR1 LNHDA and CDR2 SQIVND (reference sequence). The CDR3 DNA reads TGTGCCAGTAGTCAAGACAGCGTCGGGGGTTATTCACCCCTCCACTTT. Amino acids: CASSQDSVGGYSPLHF. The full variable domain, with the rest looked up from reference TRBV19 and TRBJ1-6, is DGGITQSPKYLFRKEGQNVTLSCEQNLNHDAMYWYRQDPGQGLRLIYYSQIVNDFQKGDIAEGYSVSREKKESFPLTVTSAQKNPTAFYLCASSQDSVGGYSPLHFGNGTRLTVT.

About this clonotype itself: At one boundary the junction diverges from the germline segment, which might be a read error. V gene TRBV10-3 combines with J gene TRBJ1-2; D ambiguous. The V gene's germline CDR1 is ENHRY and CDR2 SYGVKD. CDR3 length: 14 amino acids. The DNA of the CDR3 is TGTGCCATCAGCCCAGGCCTAGCTAACTATGGCTACGCCTTC. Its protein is CAISPGLANYGYAF.